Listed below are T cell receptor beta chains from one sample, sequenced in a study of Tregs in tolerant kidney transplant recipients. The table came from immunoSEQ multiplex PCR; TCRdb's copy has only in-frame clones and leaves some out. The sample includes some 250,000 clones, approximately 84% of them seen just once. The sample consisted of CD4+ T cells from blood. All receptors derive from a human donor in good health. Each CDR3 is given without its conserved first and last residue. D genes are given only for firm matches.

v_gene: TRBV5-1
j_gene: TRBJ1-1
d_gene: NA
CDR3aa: ASSLSAGPNTEAF

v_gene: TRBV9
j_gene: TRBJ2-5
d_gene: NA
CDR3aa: ASSPGGQGWRETQY

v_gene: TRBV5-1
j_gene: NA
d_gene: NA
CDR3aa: ASSFPGSSYEQY

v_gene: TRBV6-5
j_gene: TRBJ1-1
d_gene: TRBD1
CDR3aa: ASNRDRGRSEAF

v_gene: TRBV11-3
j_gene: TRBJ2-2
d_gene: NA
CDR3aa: ASSLDNRFGTGELF

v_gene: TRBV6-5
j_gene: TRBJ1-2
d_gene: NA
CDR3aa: ASSSPGRNYGYT

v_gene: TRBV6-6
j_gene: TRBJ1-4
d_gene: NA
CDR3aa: ASRNPTTNEKLF

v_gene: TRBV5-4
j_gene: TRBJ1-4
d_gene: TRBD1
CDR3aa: ASSLPPGQGSEKLF

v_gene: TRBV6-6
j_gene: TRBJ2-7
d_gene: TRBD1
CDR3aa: ASSSPGGSREQY

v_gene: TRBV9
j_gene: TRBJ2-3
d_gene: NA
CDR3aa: ASSVGGAWTDTQY

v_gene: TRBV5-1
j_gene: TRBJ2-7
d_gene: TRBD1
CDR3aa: ASSLGTGGPSYEQY

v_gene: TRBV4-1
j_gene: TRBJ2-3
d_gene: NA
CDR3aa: ASSQVQARLTQHTQY

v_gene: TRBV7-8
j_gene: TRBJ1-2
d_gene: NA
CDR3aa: ASSRGRAEGYT

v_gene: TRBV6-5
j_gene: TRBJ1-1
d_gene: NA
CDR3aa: ASTGADNANTEAF

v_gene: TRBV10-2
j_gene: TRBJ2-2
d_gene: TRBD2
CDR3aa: ASRAPRAGGTGELF

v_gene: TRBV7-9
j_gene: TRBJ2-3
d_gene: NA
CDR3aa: ASSLSLQPLQDTQY

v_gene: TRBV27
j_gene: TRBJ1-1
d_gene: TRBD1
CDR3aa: ASSLQGARTEAF

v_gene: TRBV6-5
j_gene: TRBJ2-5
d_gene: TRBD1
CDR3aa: ASSLDRGRQETQY

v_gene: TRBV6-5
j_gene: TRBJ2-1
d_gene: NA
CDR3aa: ASSYGTGRVGNEQF

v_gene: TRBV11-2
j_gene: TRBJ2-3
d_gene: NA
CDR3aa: ASSLVASVVDTQY

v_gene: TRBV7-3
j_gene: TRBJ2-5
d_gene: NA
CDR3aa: ASSPGLFETQY

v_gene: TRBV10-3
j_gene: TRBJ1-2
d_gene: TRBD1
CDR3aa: AITPGQELGYT

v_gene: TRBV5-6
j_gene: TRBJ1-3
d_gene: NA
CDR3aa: ASALGGNTIY

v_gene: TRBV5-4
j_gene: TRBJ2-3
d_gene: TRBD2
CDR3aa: ASSLDAGTSGAQY

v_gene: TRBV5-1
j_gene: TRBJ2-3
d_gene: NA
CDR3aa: ASSRDLATDTQY

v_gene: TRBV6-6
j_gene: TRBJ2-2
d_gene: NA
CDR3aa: ASTKRTGELF

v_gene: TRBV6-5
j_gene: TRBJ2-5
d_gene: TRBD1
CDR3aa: ASSYSTGPETQY

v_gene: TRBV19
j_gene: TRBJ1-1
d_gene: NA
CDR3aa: ASRSQTALNTEAF

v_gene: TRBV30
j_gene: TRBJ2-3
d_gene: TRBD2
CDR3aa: AWTTSGGADTQY

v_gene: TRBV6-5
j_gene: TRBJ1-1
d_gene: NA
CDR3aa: ASSYGGGLNTEAF

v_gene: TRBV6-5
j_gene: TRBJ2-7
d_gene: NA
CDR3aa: ASSLTAEPTYEQY

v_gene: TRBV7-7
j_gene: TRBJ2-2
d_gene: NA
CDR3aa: ASSSASNTGELF

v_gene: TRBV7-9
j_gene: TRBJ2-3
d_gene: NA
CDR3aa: ASSLVVRSSTDTQY

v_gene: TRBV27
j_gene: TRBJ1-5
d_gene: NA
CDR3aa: ASSLISNQPQH

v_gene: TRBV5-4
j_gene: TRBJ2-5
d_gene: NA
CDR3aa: ASSPFLQETQY

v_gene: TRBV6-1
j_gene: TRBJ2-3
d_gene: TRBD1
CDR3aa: ASSLWTGGTDTQY

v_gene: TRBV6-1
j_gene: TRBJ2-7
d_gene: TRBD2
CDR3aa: ASSGTSGGYEQY

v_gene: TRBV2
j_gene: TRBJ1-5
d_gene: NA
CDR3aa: ASRPNRGNQPQH

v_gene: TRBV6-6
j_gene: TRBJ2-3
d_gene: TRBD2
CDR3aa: ASTPPGSGDTDTQY

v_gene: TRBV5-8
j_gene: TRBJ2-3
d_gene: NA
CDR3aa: ASSLFFGTTSTDTQY

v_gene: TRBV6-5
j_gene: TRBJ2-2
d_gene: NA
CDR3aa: ASSYSRGTGELF

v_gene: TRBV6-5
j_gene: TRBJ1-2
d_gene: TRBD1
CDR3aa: ASSLTGQGNYGYT

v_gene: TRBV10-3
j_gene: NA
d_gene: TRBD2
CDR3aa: AISSLSGSRTYEQY

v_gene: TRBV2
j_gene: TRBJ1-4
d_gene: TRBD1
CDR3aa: ASTGQAGGEEKLF

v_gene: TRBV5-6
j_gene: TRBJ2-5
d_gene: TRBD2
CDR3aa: ASSLFAGAGETQY

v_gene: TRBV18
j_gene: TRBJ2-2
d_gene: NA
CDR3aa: ASSPPSTNTGELF

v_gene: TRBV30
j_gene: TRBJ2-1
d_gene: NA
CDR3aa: AWSVRTANEQF

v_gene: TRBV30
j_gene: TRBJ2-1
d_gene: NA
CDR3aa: AWRILTGPLYNEQF

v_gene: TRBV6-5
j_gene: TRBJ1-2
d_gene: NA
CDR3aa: ASSYSTGSRGYGYT

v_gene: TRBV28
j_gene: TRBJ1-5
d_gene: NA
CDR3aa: ASSFRSLGGQPQH

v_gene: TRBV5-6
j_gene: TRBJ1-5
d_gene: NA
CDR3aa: ASSTRNSNQPQH

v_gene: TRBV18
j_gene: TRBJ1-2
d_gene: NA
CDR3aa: ASSPAQHRGIYGYT

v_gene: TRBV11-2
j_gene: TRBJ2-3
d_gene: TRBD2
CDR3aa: ASSLSRGVDTQY